These 21 T cell receptor beta chains came from one sample sequenced in a study of early T cells in non-severe SARS-CoV-2 infection. Using its own MiXCR run on the 5' RACE reads, TCRdb lists one record per CDR3 protein. The table lists about 70,000 distinct CDR3 sequences, 9% to 15% of them singletons. Sequences were derived from whole blood, sampled at baseline. Receptors originate from an adult who was a healthcare worker with PCR-confirmed SARS-CoV-2 infection or an uninfected control (not recorded which). The donor label of this sample is uncertain.

The CDR3 DNA reads TGTGCCAGCTCACCTCTGGGGTTCGGAGGGACTAGCACAGATACGCAGTATTTT. Translation gives CASSPLGFGGTSTDTQYF. The chain has TRBV18 and TRBJ2-3; D possibly corresponds to TRBD2 (6 bases). Per germline, CDR1 KGHSH and CDR2 LQKENI. Trimming removed 3 bases at V and 0 bases at J, with 19 bases between. This CDR3 spans 18 amino acids.

The chain is built from TRBV12-3 or TRBV12-4 and TRBJ1-6; TRBD1 matches 7 bases. This CDR3 spans 16 amino acids. Trimming cost V 7 bases and J 5 bases; bases outside gene matches: 11. The CDR3: CASTSRGGSNNSPLHF. In nucleotides, the CDR3 is TGTGCCAGCACCTCGAGAGGGGGCTCAAATAATTCACCCCTCCACTTT.

This clonotype appeared a few times. The chain uses TRBV6-5 and TRBJ2-1; 9 nucleotides agree with TRBD2. This CDR3 has 13 residues. In germline, CDR1 is MNHEY, CDR2 SVGAGI. The CDR3 loop reads CVVAGDLYNEQFF. DNA for the CDR3: TGTGTGGTAGCGGGGGATCTGTACAATGAGCAGTTCTTC.

The sample holds a few counts of this clonotype. The chain joins TRBV6-5 to TRBJ2-5, with D possibly TRBD2 on 6 matching bases. The CDR3 runs to 14 residues. Trimming took off 4 bases at V and 5 bases at J, with 14 bases between the two ends. From germline, CDR1 is MNHEY and CDR2 SVGAGI. The CDR3 sequence is CASSSSGAAETQYF. In nucleotides, the CDR3 is TGTGCCAGCAGTTCCTCGGGAGCTGCGGAGACCCAGTACTTC.

This clonotype showed up many times. This chain joins TRBV7-8 and TRBJ2-1, with TRBD1 identical over 7 bases. Germline assignment: CDR1 SGHVS and CDR2 FQNEAQ. The CDR3 is 15 amino acids. V was clipped by 2 bases and J by 7 bases; unmatched bases: 8. CDR3 coding DNA: TGTGCCAGCAGCTTAAAGGGGGCACGTGGGAATGAGCAGTTCTTC. Encoded protein: CASSLKGARGNEQFF.

This clonotype was seen more than once but under ten times. This rearrangement joins TRBV7-6 to TRBJ2-3; a weak D match, TRBD2 (5 bases). The V gene lost 3 bases and the J gene lost 2 bases, with 9 bases spanning the gap. Germline CDR1 SGHVS, CDR2 FNYEAQ. The CDR3 consists of 14 residues. CDR3 sequence (DNA): TGTGCCAGCAGCTTTCGGCGGGCCACAGATACGCAGTATTTT. This sequence encodes CASSFRRATDTQYF.

This clonotype was counted a few times. V is TRBV29-1 and J is TRBJ2-5; D is perhaps TRBD1 (6 bases). This CDR3 contains 14 residues. Trimming took 5 bases from V and 1 from J, leaving 14 bases between them. Germline CDR1 is SQVTM and CDR2 is ANQGSEA. This CDR3 is CSVSRGGFQETQYF. The CDR3 DNA is TGCAGCGTTAGCCGTGGGGGCTTCCAAGAGACCCAGTACTTC.

This clonotype showed up many times. The chain carries TRBV11-2 and TRBJ1-1, with D possibly TRBD1 on 6 matching bases. Trimming took off 5 bases at V and 5 bases at J, with 18 bases between the two ends. CDR1 and CDR2 (germline): SGHAT, FQNNGV. The CDR3 has 15 amino acids. The DNA for the CDR3 is TGTGCCAGCAGCCAGGCCGAGGGGGGGAGGACTGAAGCTTTCTTT. It yields the protein CASSQAEGGRTEAFF.

The table lists this clonotype with many counts. The gene calls are TRBV20-1 and TRBJ2-7, with TRBD2 as a possible D gene (5 bases). In germline, CDR1 is DFQATT, CDR2 SNEGSKA (reference sequence). The V end was cut by 5 bases, the J end by 2 bases, with 13 bases between. The CDR3 has 13 residues. The CDR3 sequence: CSARPLDAYEQYF. CDR3 bases: TGCAGTGCTCGACCACTAGATGCCTACGAGCAGTACTTC.

The chain employs TRBV27 and TRBJ2-4, with 12 bases aligning to TRBD2. Germline V CDR1 and CDR2: MNHEY, SMNVEV (reference sequence). J lost 9 bases, V lost 7 bases, and 10 bases had no gene match. This CDR3 has 15 residues. The CDR3 bases are TGTGCCAGCACCGGTGGACTAGCGGGAAGAATCATTCAGTACTTC. Protein sequence: CASTGGLAGRIIQYF.

This clonotype was recorded a few times. The chain couples TRBV5-1 to TRBJ1-1, with D perhaps TRBD1 (5 bases). The CDR3 has 15 residues. Trimming took off 4 bases at V and 4 bases at J, with 17 bases between the two ends. Germline CDR1 is SGHRS and CDR2 is YFSETQ. The CDR3 reads CASSPEGGGGTEAFF. The CDR3 nucleotides are TGCGCCAGCAGCCCTGAGGGAGGTGGGGGCACTGAAGCTTTCTTT.

A few counts support this clonotype. This chain uses TRBV11-2 with TRBJ2-3, with a weak D call TRBD2 (6 bases). The CDR3 has 15 amino acids. CDR1 SGHAT and CDR2 FQNNGV come from the germline V gene. V lost 1 base, J lost 1 base, and 9 bases lay in between. The CDR3 coding sequence is TGTGCCAGCAGCTTAGGCAGGGAGGGCACAGATACGCAGTATTTT. It specifies CASSLGREGTDTQYF. Supplemented by reference TRBV11-2 and TRBJ2-3, the full variable domain reads EAGVAQSPRYKIIEKRQSVAFWCNPISGHATLYWYQQILGQGPKLLIQFQNNGVVDDSQLPKDRFSAERLKGVDSTLKIQPAKLEDSAVYLCASSLGREGTDTQYFGPGTRLTVL.

This sequence joins TRBV19 and TRBJ1-1; D uncertain. Germline-derived CDR1 and CDR2 are LNHDA and SQIVND (reference sequence). The CDR3 contains 15 residues. The V end lost 1 base, the J end lost 3 bases, and 12 bases lay between the germline ends. The CDR3 DNA reads TGTGCCAGTAGTATAGGAATGGTTGGGGACACTGAAGCTTTCTTT. It codes for CASSIGMVGDTEAFF. Drawing the rest from reference TRBV19 and TRBJ1-1, the complete variable domain is DGGITQSPKYLFRKEGQNVTLSCEQNLNHDAMYWYRQDPGQGLRLIYYSQIVNDFQKGDIAEGYSVSREKKESFPLTVTSAQKNPTAFYLCASSIGMVGDTEAFFGQGTRLTVV.

J is TRBJ1-4 and V is TRBV4-3, with a tentative D call TRBD1 (6 bases). This CDR3 has 16 residues. V shed 0 bases and J shed 0 bases, with 8 bases lying between them. CDR1 LGHNA and CDR2 YSLEER come from the germline V gene. This CDR3 reads CASSQDRTATNEKLFF. The CDR3, as DNA: TGCGCCAGCAGCCAAGACCGGACAGCAACTAATGAAAAACTGTTTTTT.

This clonotype was seen many times. The rearrangement links TRBV20-1 to TRBJ2-3; either TRBD1 or TRBD2 may fit D (6 bases each). CDR3 length equals 14 residues. The V gene lost 6 bases and the J gene lost 1 base, with 14 bases spanning the gap. Germline lookup yields CDR1 DFQATT and CDR2 SNEGSKA (reference sequence). The CDR3 bases are TGCAGTGCCAAACTGGGGGGCCGCACAGATACGCAGTATTTT. It translates to CSAKLGGRTDTQYF.

The chain uses TRBV7-3 and TRBJ1-1, with 8 bases matching TRBD1. V gave up 2 bases and J gave up 4 bases; unmatched junction bases: 6. This CDR3 contains 15 residues. Per the germline V gene, CDR1 is SGHTA and CDR2 is FQGTGA. The CDR3 sequence: CASSLQGAFRTEAFF. CDR3 in DNA: TGTGCCAGCAGCTTACAGGGGGCTTTTCGCACTGAAGCTTTCTTT.

Ten or more counts support this clonotype. The chain has TRBV7-3 and TRBJ2-1; D is perhaps TRBD2 (6 bases). The CDR3 spans 14 residues. V was trimmed by 5 bases and J by 4 bases, leaving 12 bases between them. Germline assignment: CDR1 SGHTA and CDR2 FQGTGA. This CDR3 is CASSRDSGYNEQFF. The CDR3 nucleotides read TGTGCCAGCAGCCGGGACTCAGGGTACAATGAGCAGTTCTTC.

The rearrangement uses TRBV3-1 and TRBJ2-2; weak D call: TRBD1 (7 bases). Germline V CDR1 and CDR2: LGHDT, YNNKEL (reference sequence). The CDR3 runs to 16 residues. V dropped 4 bases and J dropped 2 bases, with 14 bases sitting between them. CDR3 residues: CASSRPRGANTGELFF. The CDR3 DNA is TGTGCCAGCAGCCGGCCCAGGGGGGCCAACACCGGGGAGCTGTTTTTT.

This clonotype was seen only a few times. In DNA, the CDR3 is TGTGCCAGCAGCTTAATGGGGGAGAACACTGAAGCTTTCTTT. It encodes CASSLMGENTEAFF. The chain joins TRBV7-3 to TRBJ1-1, with D tentatively TRBD1 (5 bases). CDR3 size: 14 residues. Germline CDR1 reads SGHTA; CDR2 reads FQGTGA. Trimming pared 1 base from V and 1 base from J, leaving 7 bases between.

As for this clonotype: At one end, the junction sequence differs from germline, possibly due to a read error. J is TRBJ2-3 and V is TRBV6-1; TRBD1 might be the D (6 bases). CDR1 is MNHNS, CDR2 SASEGT, per germline. This CDR3 region has 15 residues. This chain's CDR3 is CASSEGAKGADTQYF. The CDR3, as DNA: TGTGCCAGCAGCGAAGGGGCAAAGGGGGCAGATACGCAGTATTTT.

This clonotype showed up just a few times. This chain links TRBV9 with TRBJ2-3; the match to TRBD2 covers 7 bases. The CDR3 runs 16 residues. The ends lost 0 bases at V and 0 bases at J; junction bases unmatched: 4. In germline, CDR1 is SGDLS, CDR2 YYNGEE. CDR3 residues: CASSVGDYLSTDTQYF. DNA of the CDR3: TGTGCCAGCAGCGTAGGGGACTATCTAAGCACAGATACGCAGTATTTT.